These 11 T cell receptor beta chains originate from one sample sequenced in a study of early T cells in non-severe SARS-CoV-2 infection. A single record per CDR3 protein comes from TCRdb applying MiXCR to the 5' RACE reads. The table has tens of thousands of distinct CDR3 sequences, more than 9% seen once; the top ten hold 4.2%. The sample taken for sequencing was whole blood. The origin of the receptors is an adult who was a healthcare worker with PCR-confirmed SARS-CoV-2 infection or an uninfected control (not recorded which).

This chain links TRBV29-1 with TRBJ2-7; the D gene is possibly TRBD2 (5 bases). The CDR3 consists of 13 residues. Trimming pared 7 bases from V and 5 bases from J, leaving 18 bases between. Germline assignment: CDR1 SQVTM and CDR2 ANQGSEA. The CDR3 sequence is CSASGSGSDEQYF. CDR3 sequence (DNA): TGCAGCGCCTCGGGGTCGGGGAGCGACGAGCAGTACTTC.

CDR3 DNA sequence: TGCAGCGTTGAATTAGGGGTGAGCACTGAAGCTTTCTTT. Amino acid sequence: CSVELGVSTEAFF. The V call is TRBV29-1, the J call TRBJ1-1; weak D call: TRBD1 (5 bases). There are 13 residues in the CDR3. The V gene's germline CDR1 is SQVTM and CDR2 ANQGSEA. V dropped 2 bases and J dropped 4 bases, with 11 bases sitting between them.

The table lists this clonotype with many counts. The chain is built from TRBV5-1 and TRBJ2-3; D remains ambiguous. Germline V CDR1 and CDR2: SGHRS, YFSETQ. The CDR3 is made up of 15 amino acids. With 4 bases removed from V and 0 bases from J, the gap between germline ends came to 12 bases. This CDR3 is CASSVTIRSTDTQYF. The CDR3 DNA sequence: TGCGCCAGCAGCGTAACCATTAGAAGCACAGATACGCAGTATTTT.

This rearrangement joins TRBV29-1 to TRBJ2-7, with 7 positions matching TRBD1. The germline gives CDR1 SQVTM, CDR2 ANQGSEA. CDR3 length equals 14 residues. V lost 6 bases, J lost 4 bases, and 12 bases stayed unmatched. Written as DNA, the CDR3 is TGCAGCGTCACCCTCCCGGGACAGACTTACGAGCAGTACTTC. Its protein product is CSVTLPGQTYEQYF.

Only a few counts were recorded for this clonotype. The rearrangement links TRBV4-1 to TRBJ2-1; TRBD2 matches 14 bases. CDR1 and CDR2 (germline): MGHRA, YSYEKL. The CDR3 runs 15 residues. The junction had 2 bases not matched to a gene; V was cut back by 6 bases and J by 4 bases. The CDR3 is CASSRTSGRYNEQFF. The DNA of the CDR3 is TGCGCCAGCAGTCGGACTAGCGGGAGGTACAATGAGCAGTTCTTC.

This sequence joins TRBV2 and TRBJ2-7; tentatively, D is TRBD1 (5 bases). Trimming removed 2 bases from V and 0 bases from J, with 17 bases in between. From germline, CDR1 is SNHLY and CDR2 FYNNEI. CDR3 length: 17 residues. CDR3 in amino acids: CASSESGSHTSSYEQYF. The CDR3 DNA sequence: TGTGCCAGCAGTGAATCAGGGTCCCACACCAGCTCCTACGAGCAGTACTTC. Combining the CDR3 with reference TRBV2 and TRBJ2-7 gives the whole variable domain EPEVTQTPSHQVTQMGQEVILRCVPISNHLYFYWYRQILGQKVEFLVSFYNNEISEKSEIFDDQFSVERPDGSNFTLKIRSTKLEDSAMYFCASSESGSHTSSYEQYFGPGTRLTVT.

This clonotype occurred many times. The V gene is TRBV18, the J gene TRBJ2-4, with D perhaps matching TRBD2 (5 bases). Trimming stripped 4 bases from V and 3 bases from J, with 13 bases between. This CDR3 comprises 15 residues. Germline CDR1 reads KGHSH; CDR2 reads LQKENI. Written as DNA, the CDR3 is TGTGCCAGCTCACAGGATAGGGCGGGCAAAAACATTCAGTACTTC. Translation: CASSQDRAGKNIQYF.

In this sample, this clonotype turned up many times. The chain recombines TRBV4-1 with TRBJ1-1, with TRBD1 identical over 7 bases. The germline CDR1 and CDR2 sequences are MGHRA and YSYEKL. The trim removed 1 base at V and 6 bases at J, leaving 11 bases unmatched. The CDR3 runs 16 residues. The CDR3 nucleotides are TGCGCCAGCAGCCAAGGGGACAGCCCCGTCGGGGCTGAAGCTTTCTTT. It yields the protein CASSQGDSPVGAEAFF.

This clonotype was found many times. The rearrangement uses TRBV7-9 and TRBJ1-2, with D perhaps TRBD1 (5 bases). V was cut by 5 bases and J by 7 bases, with 17 bases left in between. This CDR3 has 14 residues. Germline V gene sequence: CDR1 SEHNR, CDR2 FQNEAQ (reference sequence). CDR3 protein: CASSPRAPGSGYTF. The DNA for the CDR3 is TGTGCCAGCAGCCCAAGGGCACCAGGGTCTGGCTACACCTTC.

The sample holds many counts of this clonotype. V gene TRBV6-1 combines with J gene TRBJ1-2, with no clear D. The CDR3 is 11 amino acids. The germline CDR1 and CDR2 sequences are MNHNS and SASEGT. The V end was cut by 2 bases, the J end by 7 bases, with 5 bases between. The CDR3 DNA follows: TGTGCCAGCAGTGAAAACAGTGGCTACACCTTC. It specifies CASSENSGYTF.

The chain links TRBV4-3 to TRBJ2-7; D not resolved. Trimming shortened V by 3 bases and J by 3 bases, and 9 bases separated the two germline ends. Germline V gives CDR1 LGHNA, CDR2 YSLEER. The CDR3 spans 13 residues. The CDR3 nucleotides are TGCGCCAGCAGCCACCGGGCCCACTACGAGCAGTACTTC. Amino acid sequence: CASSHRAHYEQYF.